This entry is about one T cell receptor beta chain. Each subset's genomic DNA was split evenly across several immunoSEQ plates. In the original processing: ImmunoSEQ gave junction-only sequences without quality scores, so filtering differed. Measured with immunoSEQ multiplex PCR; TCRdb has only the in-frame clones, and not every one. That table furnishes V, J and clone size, whereas the DNA furnished D and trimming. There are 2 million to 2.5 million clones in the sample; roughly 93% occur only once, and roughly 0.36% lies in the top ten. The sample is drawn from a study of shared clonotypes between healthy human individuals. Study background: Donors had three CD4 naive, three CD4 memory, two CD8 naive and one CD8 memory plate apiece.

CD45RA-negative memory and CD45RA+ naive subsets were split from the CD4+ cells. This CDR3 comprises 17 residues. Germline values: CDR1 SGHRS, CDR2 YFSETQ. V dropped 3 bases and J dropped 0; count of bases not matched to a gene: 9. This receptor was identified in a man aged 18 to 35 in good health. Some clones in this sample may be carry-over from other donors' samples. The sequencing sample was made of naive CD4+ T cells from PBMCs. The subset: CD45RA+ positively selected. J is TRBJ1-5 and V is TRBV5-1; 7 bases map to TRBD1. The CDR3 reads CASSSTGTENSNQPQHF. The CDR3 DNA follows: TGCGCCAGCAGCTCGACCGGGACAGAGAATAGCAATCAGCCCCAGCATTTT.